The 3 T cell receptor beta chains given below trace back to one sample, sequenced in a study of blood T cell repertoires in COVID-19. The assay was immunoSEQ multiplex PCR, and TCRdb's table has in-frame clones only and misses some. The repertoire holds about 360,000 clones, with approximately 86% as singletons. Sequencing input: peripheral blood. Receptor source: a human donor in a cohort sampled during active COVID-19.

The rearrangement uses TRBV10-2 and TRBJ2-2, with 11 bases matching TRBD1. The ends lost 7 bases at V and 7 bases at J; junction bases unmatched: 11. The CDR3 consists of 16 residues. Germline V CDR1 and CDR2: WSHSY, SAAADI. The CDR3 region is CASTPVDRGQGGELFF. DNA for the CDR3: TGCGCCAGCACCCCGGTGGACAGGGGGCAAGGCGGGGAGCTGTTTTTT.

The chain uses TRBV9 and TRBJ2-7; TRBD1 matches at 8 bases. After removal of 3 bases from V and 6 bases from J, the junction contained 8 bases not matched to a gene. CDR1 SGDLS and CDR2 YYNGEE come from the germline V gene. This CDR3 comprises 14 residues. The CDR3 region is CASSASPGGGEQYF. In DNA, the CDR3 is TGTGCCAGCAGCGCGAGCCCAGGGGGCGGCGAGCAGTACTTC.

The V call is TRBV5-6, the J call TRBJ1-1; a possible D gene is TRBD1 (5 bases). Germline CDR1 reads SGHDT; CDR2 reads YYEEEE. The CDR3 has 12 amino acids. The V end lost 2 bases, the J end lost 10 bases, and 12 bases lay between the germline ends. The CDR3 sequence: CASSLLMGRAFF. The CDR3 region has the DNA TGTGCCAGCAGCTTACTCATGGGGCGAGCTTTCTTT.